This record covers a single T cell receptor (beta chain). Its cognate antigen has yet to be identified. The data belong to a study of cytomegalovirus exposure and HLA in healthy donors (dated by TCRdb to between 2016 and 2019). Concerning the study at large: According to an earlier analysis of 587 of the donors, about 180 million T cells yielded 90 million to 130 million unique TCR beta sequences and around 300 Gb of sequence data. Roughly 320 gigabases of sequencing data and about 92 million unique TCR sequences made up an early release that covered several hundred HLA-typed donors. Among the roughly 400 genotyped donors, about 85% belonged to the genetic ancestry cluster associated with self-reported Caucasian donors. The study aimed to test whether signatures of past pathogen exposure could be identified by cataloging public T cell receptors. The study used immunosequencing to profile the T cell repertoires of 666 subjects and linked those repertoires to cytomegalovirus serostatus. A separate validation cohort of roughly 130 different subjects was used in addition to the approximately 700-subject first cohort. High-throughput TCR immunosequencing, statistical association of individual TCRs with disease status, and machine learning were combined to predict cytomegalovirus infection status. In a later analysis, previously published TCR beta repertoires from 500 to 750 donors were re-analyzed and high-resolution HLA genotyping was added so that TCR occurrence patterns could be studied. Rather than using new phenotypic data, the later analysis identified candidate immune exposures from TCR beta sequences and from how often those sequences occurred across donors. An earlier analysis of around 540 of the donors applied high-throughput TCR beta sequencing to assess whether each TCR beta V gene segment acted as functional or pseudogenic. Donor age, sex, ethnicity and CMV serostatus were collected together with the repertoire data. Genome-wide SNP genotypes for about 65% of the 666 donors were used in a later genetic analysis, which treated that subset as a discovery cohort. All discovery cohort repertoires had been generated using a single sequencing platform. HLA typing included class I and class II loci at four-digit resolution. The number of typed donors differed by locus: about 620-640 for A, B, C, DRB1 and DQB1; approximately 520 for DQA1; approximately 600 for DPA1; and roughly 470 for DPB1. Four or five DR-DQ haplotypes were handled as single units for association and clustering because linkage in the cohort was strong. Among about 410 genotyped donors of the cohort, an average of about 240,000 unique TCR beta nucleotide sequences was sequenced per donor, of which roughly 17% were non-productive. The research as a whole found: In a later genetic analysis, fewer N-insertions in productive TCRs were reported among donors in an Asian-associated ancestry cluster than the approximately 710-donor mean. An association between a missense DCLRE1C variant and V-gene and J-gene trimming of TCR beta chains was found in a later genetic analysis and replicated in an independent cohort. Three of the identified cytomegalovirus-associated TCR beta chains were confirmed in vitro to be specific for cytomegalovirus antigens. In a later analysis, HLA-associated TCR beta chains showed more clonal expansion and lower generation probabilities than non-associated chains that were equally common. A further reported finding was that TCR beta sequences accurately predicted the HLA-A and HLA-B alleles for most subjects in the first cohort. The cohort was sequenced for TCR beta chains only, and without alpha or paired-chain data the features that could be detected were limited. A later analysis found that most CMV-associated TCR beta chains appeared HLA-restricted, with HLA associations seemingly driven largely by CMV exposure. Linkage disequilibrium might explain the correlated functional status among segregating V segments, but an unknown experimental factor could not be ruled out. A later analysis found that TCR association rates varied across HLA loci, with DRB1 alleles showing the most associated TCRs and HLA-C alleles the fewest. A cluster of highly shared sequence variants was judged likely to represent a technical artifact of the sequencing pipeline. Because counts were too low, around 17 rarely observed V segments, including chromosome 9 orphons, were left out of the earlier analysis of about 500 of the donors. It was suggested by the authors that the approach could potentially be generalized to other disease states and immunological phenotypes. Because the 87-base-pair reads could not distinguish some IMGT-functional V segments, including TRBV6-2 and TRBV6-3, those segments were excluded. In the study, 150 to 200 TCR beta chains were listed as associated with cytomegalovirus. A later analysis reported that several top co-occurrence clusters appeared linked to parvovirus B19, influenza, CMV and Epstein-Barr virus. The classifier was reported to diagnose cytomegalovirus status with high specificity and sensitivity in both the original cohort and the validation cohort. Immune exposure information for the cohort was limited to CMV serostatus. Because HLA typing was missing for some donors at each locus, association tests included only the typed subset. While some public TCRs were present in many individuals, most TCR sequences turned up only very rarely across donors. Presence/absence analyses assumed roughly uniform sequencing depth across donors, an assumption that may not hold. An earlier analysis of approximately 500 of the donors showed that most TCR beta V segments appeared in productive rearrangements either about 90% or about 30% of the time, which broadly matched IMGT annotations. Assigning TCR associations to individual alleles was difficult when HLA alleles, especially DR and DQ, strongly co-occurred. In a later analysis, 15,000 to 20,000 TCR beta sequences were associated with specific HLA alleles at a false discovery rate of 0.05.

The cohort was made up of several hundred healthy bone marrow donors. Cohort members were all nominally healthy when sampled, although unrecorded immune exposures were likely present. The donor tested CMV seropositive and was one of the 289 seropositive cohort members. A peripheral blood sample was collected from each donor, and TCR beta sequencing was performed on peripheral blood mononuclear cells. Genomic DNA was extracted from the blood cell samples with the Qiagen DNeasy Blood Extraction Kit. To prepare the library, the immunoSEQ multiplex PCR assay was applied. For the multiplex PCR, a mixture combining 60 forward primers for TCR Vbeta segments and 13 reverse primers for TCR Jbeta segments was used. The CDR3 region of rearranged TCR beta genes was amplified from genomic DNA by a multiplex PCR assay. The Illumina HiSeq System was used to sequence the amplified TCR beta libraries as 87-base-pair reads. Per the original workflow: In a later analysis, tens of millions of unique TCR beta chains were counted across the roughly 610 repertoires, and around 10 million of these chains were shared by at least two donors. Raw reads were error-corrected and collapsed into unique sequences with a nearest-neighbor algorithm that merged closely related sequences to remove PCR and sequencing errors. CDR3 sequences were aligned to IMGT reference sequences to assign V, D and J gene segments. Each retained sequence needed at least a six-nucleotide match to both a V gene segment and a J gene segment. Rearrangements were classified as productive when the CDR3 lacked stop codons and remained in frame with V and J, and all other rearrangements were classified as non-productive. CDR3 was defined by IMGT convention, running from the second conserved V-encoded cysteine to the conserved J-encoded phenylalanine. In an earlier analysis of just under 600 of the donors, sequences lacking an unambiguous match to a single V gene segment were excluded. An earlier analysis of fewer than 750 of the donors called V segments functional above 56.7% productive rearrangements and segregating when the between-donor standard deviation exceeded 5%. A statistical classification framework was developed to diagnose cytomegalovirus status using the catalog of TCR beta chain sequences. V and J gene assignment, in a later analysis, came from comparing TCR nucleotide sequences with IMGT/GENE-DB human TR gene sequences. In a later analysis, CDR3 sequences and most-parsimonious VDJ recombination scenarios were assigned using the TCRdist pipeline. A later analysis defined each TCR beta chain by its CDR3 amino acid sequence plus V-gene family, and excluded reads lacking a unique V-gene family. In a later analysis, around 650 highly shared, low-generation-probability nucleotide sequences were removed to address suspected cross-contamination and a sequencing artifact. In a later analysis, a clonal expansion index for each public chain was calculated from normalized within-repertoire ranks of inferred template counts. In a later analysis, generation probabilities were computed using a VDJ recombination model fitted to out-of-frame rearrangements, and the results were checked against IGoR. Hypergeometric tests were used in a later analysis to score TCR-TCR, TCR-HLA and TCR-CMV co-occurrence, with a repertoire-size bias correction applied to the TCR pairs. A later analysis estimated false discovery rates by permuting HLA or CMV assignments 20 times. In a later analysis, co-occurring TCRs were grouped with DBSCAN, and TCRdist sequence similarity was added when clustering was performed within HLA-allele-positive subsets. For co-occurrence clustering, repertoires with fewer than 30,000 or more than 120,000 public chains were excluded, along with roughly five repertoires with anomalous nucleotide sharing. Not all clones reach the TCRdb copy of this immuneACCESS table, which keeps in-frame sequences only. Checked studies attribute under half of the gap to unresolved V genes and leave the rest unexplained. That table supplies the V and J calls and clone size; D and trimming were determined from the DNA. The sample's clone listing holds tens of thousands of clones. Around 4% of the sample goes to the ten largest clones.

The germline V gene encodes CDR1 MGHRA and CDR2 YSYEKL. Deletion took 2 bases off V and 3 bases off J, with a span of 13 bases between the germline ends. Its CDR3 holds 15 amino acids, cysteine through phenylalanine. The sequence is cut down to CDR3 DNA, 45 bases in frame from base 1. The sample was PBMCs. The sequence was collected from a man between 18 and 29 years old in good health and CMV-seropositive. The rearrangement joined TRBV4-1 to TRBJ1-2; tentative D gene TRBD1, with 5 bases matching. CDR3 sequence: CASSQLARGDYGYTF. Here is the DNA: TGCGCCAGCAGCCAACTTGCGCGGGGGGACTATGGCTACACCTTC.